This T cell receptor (beta chain) was obtained from a study of vaccination effects on CD4 cells after COVID-19 (dated by TCRdb to between 2021 and 2022). Regarding the complete study: Participants received two doses of either the BNT162b2 or the mRNA-1273 mRNA SARS-CoV-2 vaccine. The study compared SARS-CoV-2 spike-specific CD4+ TCR repertoires before and after mRNA vaccination in COVID-19 convalescent patients and infection-naive vaccine recipients. A total of around eleven COVID-19 convalescent patients and a handful of SARS-CoV-2-naive healthy vaccine recipients were included in the full study. Cultures from other donors in the study were sequenced with the Oncomine TCR Beta short-read assay on an Illumina iSeq 100. Beyond this particular receptor, the publication reports: The study was limited by a small number of convalescent patients and lacked early post-infection timepoints. Clones induced by infection and clones induced by vaccination both contracted markedly at late timepoints after vaccination, which fits with T cell responses waning over time. Among healthy vaccine recipients, nearly all vaccine-induced clones were SARS-CoV-2 mono-reactive, and just 1 of 255 was cross-reactive with common cold coronaviruses.

For CDR1 and CDR2, the germline V gene (reference sequence) lists LNHDA and SQIVND. V ends up 3 bases short and J 5 bases short, with an unmatched junction base count of 1. The CDR3 goes from the cysteine to the phenylalanine over 13 residues. CDR3 DNA only is kept here, 39 bases in frame from base 1. Receptors were amplified or captured by the immunoSEQ multiplex PCR assay. DNA from the cultured, isolated CD4+ T cells was subjected to TCR beta CDR3 sequencing. Regarding the original processing steps: Non-productive TCR sequences were discarded, and reads were trimmed to the CDR3 region, with only CDR3s of 7 or more amino acids retained. The MANAFEST web app was used to pick out antigen-specific clonotypes by comparing their expansion in peptide wells with that in reference cultures. For clones to be considered positive, expansion at FDR<0.05 versus reference and all other wells, an odds ratio above 5, and a frequency above 0.1% in two replicate wells were required. A clonotype was defined as cross-reactive if the clonotype was significantly expanded both in SARS-CoV-2 spike wells and in at least one common cold coronavirus spike condition. Using the stringdist R package, CDR3 similarity was measured by Levenshtein distance, and unrooted trees were constructed with ape in R 3.6.1. Imported from immuneACCESS, the table was reduced by TCRdb to in-frame sequences with V and J called. These copies leave out some clones; in studies compared against another copy, an unresolved V gene accounts for under half, and the cause of the remainder is not known. V and J calls and clone size are as listed in that table; D and trimming were resolved from the DNA. Counted in this sample were about 79,000 clones; 60% to 80% of them appeared once. Roughly 1.9% of the sample lies in the top ten.

In the ViraFEST assay, PBMC were stimulated with viral peptide pools, and antigen-specific CD4+ T cell clonotypes were then identified by expansion using TCR sequencing. After approximately 11 days of culture, CD4+ T cells were isolated with the EasySep CD4+ T cell isolation kit. None of the healthy vaccine recipients had a prior SARS-CoV-2 infection, which was confirmed by nucleocapsid antibody tests that came back negative both before and after vaccination. Some 2 million PBMC per well were cultured in IMDM with approximately 5% human AB serum, 10 IU/ml IL-2 and gentamicin, plus 10 ug/ml peptides. Half of the culture medium was replaced with fresh IL-2-containing medium on days 3 and 7. Unless noted otherwise, every peptide stimulation condition was cultured in triplicate wells. PBMC were separated from whole blood using Ficoll-Paque Plus gradient centrifugation and were then either cryopreserved at -140C or used fresh. The overlapping peptide pools covered the spike proteins of SARS-CoV-2 as well as those of the common cold coronaviruses HCoV-NL63, HCoV-OC43 and HCoV-229E. The QIAamp micro DNA kit was used to extract genomic DNA from the cultured CD4+ T cells.

To note about this clone: Its antigen specificity is not known. No per-base quality is available; no much larger clone lies one base away.

The rearranged segments are TRBV19 and TRBJ1-5; TRBD1 aligns with 7 central bases. The source was CD4+ T cells from PBMCs cultured with HCoV-229E spike peptides, collected before COVID-19 vaccination. The sample's cell subset or site label is to be understood as: HCoV-229E spike overlapping peptide pool stimulation. This clonotype was obtained from a human donor who received a COVID-19 vaccine. The nucleotides read TGTGCCAGTAGTATCAGGGGGGATCAGCCCCAGCATTTT. Its protein is CASSIRGDQPQHF.